This entry concerns a single TCR beta chain. Antigen specificity is unknown. This entry comes from a study of shared clonotypes between healthy human individuals. Notes on the study in general: Generally, naive subsets (rather than memory subsets) showed larger estimated richness.

The CDR3 covers 15 residues. Unmatched junction bases numbered 11, after V lost 8 bases and J lost 6 bases. Germline V lookup: CDR1 SNHLY, CDR2 FYNNEI. Profiling relied on immunoSEQ multiplex PCR, and the TCRdb table lists in-frame clones only, not all of them. In the table there are over a million clones, 75% to 80% of which are singletons. Specimen: memory CD4+ T cells from PBMCs. Noted subset: CD45RA-negative fraction. The receptor was derived from a man aged 18-30 years in good health. Some clones in this sample may be carry-over from other donors' samples. The chain has TRBV2 and TRBJ2-3; 10 positions agree with TRBD2. CDR3 region: CASHVPSGRLDTQYF. The CDR3 region has the DNA TGTGCCAGCCATGTCCCTAGCGGGAGACTTGATACGCAGTATTTT. Filled out from reference TRBV2 and TRBJ2-3, the complete variable domain reads EPEVTQTPSHQVTQMGQEVILRCVPISNHLYFYWYRQILGQKVEFLVSFYNNEISEKSEIFDDQFSVERPDGSNFTLKIRSTKLEDSAMYFCASHVPSGRLDTQYFGPGTRLTVL.